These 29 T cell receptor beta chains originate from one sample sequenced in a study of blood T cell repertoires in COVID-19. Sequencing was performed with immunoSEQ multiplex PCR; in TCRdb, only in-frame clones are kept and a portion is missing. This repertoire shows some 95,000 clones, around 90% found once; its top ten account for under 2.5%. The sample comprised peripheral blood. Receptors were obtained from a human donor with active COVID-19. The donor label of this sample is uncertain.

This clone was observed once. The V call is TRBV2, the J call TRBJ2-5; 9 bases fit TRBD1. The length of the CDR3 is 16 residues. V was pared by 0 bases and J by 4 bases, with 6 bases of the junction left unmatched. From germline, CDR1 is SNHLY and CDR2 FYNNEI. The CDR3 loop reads CASSEALGTGSETQYF. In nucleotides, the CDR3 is TGTGCCAGCAGTGAAGCGTTGGGGACAGGGTCAGAGACCCAGTACTTC.

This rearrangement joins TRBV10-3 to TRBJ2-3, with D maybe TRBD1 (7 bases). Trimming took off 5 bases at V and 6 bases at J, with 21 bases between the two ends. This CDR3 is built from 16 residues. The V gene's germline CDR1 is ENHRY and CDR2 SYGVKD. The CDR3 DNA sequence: TGTGCCATCAGTCAGATGGAGGGGGCCGGGATGGATACGCAGTATTTT. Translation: CAISQMEGAGMDTQYF.

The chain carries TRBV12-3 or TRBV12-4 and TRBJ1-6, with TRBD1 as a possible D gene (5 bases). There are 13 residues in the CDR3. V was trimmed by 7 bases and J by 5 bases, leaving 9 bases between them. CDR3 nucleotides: TGTGCCAGCAAGGTGACAGATAATTCACCCCTCCACTTT. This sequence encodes CASKVTDNSPLHF.

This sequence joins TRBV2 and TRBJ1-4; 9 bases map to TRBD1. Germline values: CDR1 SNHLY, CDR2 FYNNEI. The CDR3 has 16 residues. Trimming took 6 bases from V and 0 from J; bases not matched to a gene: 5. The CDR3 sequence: CASRDRGGATNEKLFF. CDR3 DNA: TGTGCCAGCAGGGACAGGGGAGGGGCAACTAATGAAAAACTGTTTTTT. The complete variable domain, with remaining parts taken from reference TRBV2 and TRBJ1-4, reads EPEVTQTPSHQVTQMGQEVILRCVPISNHLYFYWYRQILGQKVEFLVSFYNNEISEKSEIFDDQFSVERPDGSNFTLKIRSTKLEDSAMYFCASRDRGGATNEKLFFGSGTQLSVL.

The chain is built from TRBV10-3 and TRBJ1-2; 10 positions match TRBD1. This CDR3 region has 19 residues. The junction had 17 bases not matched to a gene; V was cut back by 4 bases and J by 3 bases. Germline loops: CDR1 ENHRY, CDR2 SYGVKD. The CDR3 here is CAISGYNLSGQGFDYGYTF. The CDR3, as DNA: TGTGCCATCAGTGGCTACAACCTATCGGGACAGGGGTTTGACTATGGCTACACCTTC.

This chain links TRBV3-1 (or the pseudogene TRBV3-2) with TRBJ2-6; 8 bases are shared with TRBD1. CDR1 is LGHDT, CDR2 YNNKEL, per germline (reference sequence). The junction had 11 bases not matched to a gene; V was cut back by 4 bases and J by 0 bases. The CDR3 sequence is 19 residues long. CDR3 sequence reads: CASSLVGQGTISGANVLTF. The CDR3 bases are TGTGCCAGCAGCCTGGTTGGACAGGGAACCATCTCTGGGGCCAACGTCCTGACTTTC.

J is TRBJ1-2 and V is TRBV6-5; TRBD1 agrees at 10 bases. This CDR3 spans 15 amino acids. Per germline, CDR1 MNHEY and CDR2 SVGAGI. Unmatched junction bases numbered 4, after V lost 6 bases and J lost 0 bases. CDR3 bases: TGTGCCAGCAGACGACAGGGGGCCCCTAACTATGGCTACACCTTC. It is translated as CASRRQGAPNYGYTF.

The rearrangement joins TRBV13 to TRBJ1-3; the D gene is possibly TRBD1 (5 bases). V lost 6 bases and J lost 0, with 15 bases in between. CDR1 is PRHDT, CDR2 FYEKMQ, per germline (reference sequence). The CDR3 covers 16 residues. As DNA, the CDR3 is TGTGCCAGCAGAAGAAGGGACTGGAGCTCTGGAAACACCATATATTTT. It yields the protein CASRRRDWSSGNTIYF.

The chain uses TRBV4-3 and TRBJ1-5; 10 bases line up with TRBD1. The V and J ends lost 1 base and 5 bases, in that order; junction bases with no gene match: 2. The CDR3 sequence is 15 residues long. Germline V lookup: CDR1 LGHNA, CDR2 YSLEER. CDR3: CASSQGQGADQPQHF. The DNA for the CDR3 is TGCGCCAGCAGCCAAGGACAGGGGGCCGATCAGCCCCAGCATTTT.

CDR3 region: CASCTDNQPQHF. CDR3 DNA sequence: TGTGCCAGCTGCACAGACAATCAGCCCCAGCATTTT. The J gene is TRBJ1-5, the V gene TRBV18; D uncertain. Trimming stripped 7 bases from V and 3 bases from J, with 7 bases between. The CDR3 has 12 amino acids. Looked up from germline, CDR1 is KGHSH and CDR2 is LQKENI.

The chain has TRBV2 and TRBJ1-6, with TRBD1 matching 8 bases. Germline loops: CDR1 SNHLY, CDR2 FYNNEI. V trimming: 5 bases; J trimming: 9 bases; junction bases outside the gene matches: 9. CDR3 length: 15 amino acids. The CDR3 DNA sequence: TGTGCCAGCAGTAGTGGACAGGGAGAGCGTTCACCCCTCCACTTT. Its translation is CASSSGQGERSPLHF.

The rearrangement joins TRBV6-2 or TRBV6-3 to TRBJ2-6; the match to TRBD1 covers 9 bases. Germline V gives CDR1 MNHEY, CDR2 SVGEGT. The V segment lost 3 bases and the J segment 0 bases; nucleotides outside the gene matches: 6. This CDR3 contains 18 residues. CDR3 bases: TGTGCCAGCAGTTATCCGGGACAGGGCCTCTCTGGGGCCAACGTCCTGACTTTC. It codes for CASSYPGQGLSGANVLTF.

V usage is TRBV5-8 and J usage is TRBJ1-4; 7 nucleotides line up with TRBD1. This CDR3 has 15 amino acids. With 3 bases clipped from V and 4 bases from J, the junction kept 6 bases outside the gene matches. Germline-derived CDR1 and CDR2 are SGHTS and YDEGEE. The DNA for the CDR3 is TGTGCCAGCAGCTCAGACAGGGCGATTAATGAAAAACTGTTTTTT. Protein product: CASSSDRAINEKLFF.

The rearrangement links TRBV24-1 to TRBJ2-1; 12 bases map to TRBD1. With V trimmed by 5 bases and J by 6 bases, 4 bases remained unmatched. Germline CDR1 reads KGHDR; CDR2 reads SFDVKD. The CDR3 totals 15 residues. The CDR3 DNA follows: TGTGCCACCAGTGTTGGGACAGGGGGCTTCAATGAGCAGTTCTTC. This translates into CATSVGTGGFNEQFF.

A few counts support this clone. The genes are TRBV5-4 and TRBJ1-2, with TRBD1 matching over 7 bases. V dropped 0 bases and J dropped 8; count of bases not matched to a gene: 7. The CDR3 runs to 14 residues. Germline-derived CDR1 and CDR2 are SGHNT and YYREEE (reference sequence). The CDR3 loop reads CASSLGSGGSGYTF. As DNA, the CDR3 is TGTGCCAGCAGCTTGGGATCAGGGGGGAGCGGCTACACCTTC. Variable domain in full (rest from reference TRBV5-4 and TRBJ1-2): ETGVTQSPTHLIKTRGQQVTLRCSSQSGHNTVSWYQQALGQGPQFIFQYYREEENGRGNFPPRFSGLQFPNYSSELNVNALELDDSALYLCASSLGSGGSGYTFGSGTRLTVV.

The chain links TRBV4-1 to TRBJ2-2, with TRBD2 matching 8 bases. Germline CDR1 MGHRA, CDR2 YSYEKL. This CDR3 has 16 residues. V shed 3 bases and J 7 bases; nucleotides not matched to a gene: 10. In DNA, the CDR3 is TGCGCCAGCAGCCACCCCCCCGGGGGGGCCGTCGGGGAGCTGTTTTTT. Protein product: CASSHPPGGAVGELFF.

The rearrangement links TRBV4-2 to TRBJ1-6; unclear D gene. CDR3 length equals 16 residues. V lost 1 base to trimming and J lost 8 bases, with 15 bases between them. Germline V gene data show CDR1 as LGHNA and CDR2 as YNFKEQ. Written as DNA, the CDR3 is TGTGCCAGCAGCCAAGTTGAAACACTAGATTATTCACCCCTCCACTTT. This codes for CASSQVETLDYSPLHF.

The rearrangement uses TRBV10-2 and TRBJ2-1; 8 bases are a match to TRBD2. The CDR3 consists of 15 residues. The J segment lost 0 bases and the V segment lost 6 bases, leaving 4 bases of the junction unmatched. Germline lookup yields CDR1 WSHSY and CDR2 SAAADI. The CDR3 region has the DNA TGCGCCAGCAGCCACGCGGGGGGCTCCTACAATGAGCAGTTCTTC. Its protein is CASSHAGGSYNEQFF.

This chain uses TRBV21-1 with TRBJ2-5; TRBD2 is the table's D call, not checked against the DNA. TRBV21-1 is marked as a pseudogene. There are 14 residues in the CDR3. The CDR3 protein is CASISGGAQETQYF. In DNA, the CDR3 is TGTGCCAGCATTAGCGGGGGGGCCCAAGAGACCCAGTACTTC.

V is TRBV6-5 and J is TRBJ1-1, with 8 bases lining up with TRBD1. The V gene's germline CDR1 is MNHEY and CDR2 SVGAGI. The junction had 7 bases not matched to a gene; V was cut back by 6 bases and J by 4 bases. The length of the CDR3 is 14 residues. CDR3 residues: CASRNPTGVTEAFF. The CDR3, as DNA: TGTGCCAGCAGGAATCCGACAGGGGTCACTGAAGCTTTCTTT.

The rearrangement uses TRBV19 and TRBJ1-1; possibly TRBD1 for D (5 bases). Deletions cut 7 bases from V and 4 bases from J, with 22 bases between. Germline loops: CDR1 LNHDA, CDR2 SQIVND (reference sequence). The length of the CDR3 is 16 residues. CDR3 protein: CASKPPGVRPFTEAFF. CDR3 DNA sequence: TGTGCCAGTAAGCCCCCGGGGGTAAGGCCATTCACTGAAGCTTTCTTT.

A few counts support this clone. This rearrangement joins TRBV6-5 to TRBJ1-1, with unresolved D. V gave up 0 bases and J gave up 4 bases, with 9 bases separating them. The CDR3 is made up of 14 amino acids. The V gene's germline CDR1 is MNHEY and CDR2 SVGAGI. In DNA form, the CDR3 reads TGTGCCAGCAGTTACTCTACAGAGATCACTGAAGCTTTCTTT. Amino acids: CASSYSTEITEAFF.

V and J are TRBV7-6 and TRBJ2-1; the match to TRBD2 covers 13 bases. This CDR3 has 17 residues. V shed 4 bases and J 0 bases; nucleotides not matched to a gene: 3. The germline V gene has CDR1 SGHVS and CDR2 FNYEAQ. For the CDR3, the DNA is TGTGCCAGCAGCTCACTAGCGGGGGGGAGCTCCTACAATGAGCAGTTCTTC. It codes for CASSSLAGGSSYNEQFF.

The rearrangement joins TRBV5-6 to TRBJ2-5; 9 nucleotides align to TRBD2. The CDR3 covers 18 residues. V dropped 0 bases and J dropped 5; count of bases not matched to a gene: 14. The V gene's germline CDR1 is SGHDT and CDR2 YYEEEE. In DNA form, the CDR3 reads TGTGCCAGCAGCTTGGGAAGGCTAGCGGGGCCTACTAGGGAGACCCAGTACTTC. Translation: CASSLGRLAGPTRETQYF.

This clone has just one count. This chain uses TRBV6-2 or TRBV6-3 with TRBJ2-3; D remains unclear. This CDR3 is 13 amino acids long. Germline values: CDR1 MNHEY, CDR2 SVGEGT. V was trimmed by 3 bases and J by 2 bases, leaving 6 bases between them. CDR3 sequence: CASSYDTTDTQYF. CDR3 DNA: TGTGCCAGCAGTTATGACACCACAGATACGCAGTATTTT.

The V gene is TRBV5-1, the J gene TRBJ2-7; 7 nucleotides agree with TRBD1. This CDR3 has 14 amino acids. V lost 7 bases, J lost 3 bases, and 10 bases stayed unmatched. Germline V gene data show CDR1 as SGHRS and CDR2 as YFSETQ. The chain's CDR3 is CASSPETGVYEQYF. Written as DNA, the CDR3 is TGCGCCAGCTCCCCCGAAACAGGGGTCTACGAGCAGTACTTC.

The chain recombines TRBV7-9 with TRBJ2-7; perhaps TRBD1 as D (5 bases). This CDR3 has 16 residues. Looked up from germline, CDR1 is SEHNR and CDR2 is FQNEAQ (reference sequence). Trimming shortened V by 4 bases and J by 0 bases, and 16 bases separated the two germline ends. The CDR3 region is CASSSSTVMSSYEQYF. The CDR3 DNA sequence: TGTGCCAGCAGCTCCTCGACAGTAATGAGCTCCTACGAGCAGTACTTC.

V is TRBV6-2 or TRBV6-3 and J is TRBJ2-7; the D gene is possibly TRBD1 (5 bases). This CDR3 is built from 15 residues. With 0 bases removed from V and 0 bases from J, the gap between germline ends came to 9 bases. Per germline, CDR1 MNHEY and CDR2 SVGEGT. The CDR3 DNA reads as TGTGCCAGCAGTTACTCCCAGGGAAGCTCCTACGAGCAGTACTTC. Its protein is CASSYSQGSSYEQYF.

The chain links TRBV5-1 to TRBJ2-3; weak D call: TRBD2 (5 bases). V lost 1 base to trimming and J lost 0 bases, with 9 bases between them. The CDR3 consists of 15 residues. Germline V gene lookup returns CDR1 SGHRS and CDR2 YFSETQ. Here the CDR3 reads CASSLLGSSTDTQYF. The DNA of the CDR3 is TGCGCCAGCAGCTTGTTGGGGAGCAGCACAGATACGCAGTATTTT. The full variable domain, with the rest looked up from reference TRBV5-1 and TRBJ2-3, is KAGVTQTPRYLIKTRGQQVTLSCSPISGHRSVSWYQQTPGQGLQFLFEYFSETQRNKGNFPGRFSGRQFSNSRSEMNVSTLELGDSALYLCASSLLGSSTDTQYFGPGTRLTVL.